There are many counts of the clone carrying this TCR beta chain. Attachment of unique molecular identifiers to individual cDNA molecules was performed in the library. Original analysis: Across samples, TCR counts had a median of about 93,000 and ranged from roughly 20,000 to 690,600. In TCRdb, the RACE reads were re-called with MiXCR into one record per CDR3 protein. The V and J calls reflect TCRdb's pipeline rather than the authors' work. The sample shows roughly 150,000 distinct CDR3 sequences, roughly a quarter of them seen only once. These data originate in a study of human T cells and chemical hapten exposure. Time point meaning: patch test 3, about 24 weeks after DPC sensitization. Treatment described: therapeutic diphenylcyclopropenone sensitization with weekly scalp DPC. The germline V gene encodes CDR1 MNHEY and CDR2 SVGEGT. The CDR3 is made up of 14 amino acids. The V gene lost 10 bases and the J gene lost 5 bases, with 19 bases spanning the gap.

This specimen was whole blood, taken in connection with sensitization to the hapten diphenylcyclopropenone (DPC). This chain uses TRBV6-2 or TRBV6-3 with TRBJ2-3; D uncertain. The TCR sequence derives from a woman younger than 30 with alopecia areata. Some clones in this sample may be carry-over from other donors' samples. CDR3 DNA: TGTGCCACCCTTATTAGGGCCCCCGGAGATACGCAGTATTTT. This translates into CATLIRAPGDTQYF.